The rows below give T cell receptor beta chains drawn from one sample of a study of T-cell reconstitution after alpha-beta-depleted transplantation in children. TCRdb re-called the PCR reads through MiXCR, storing one row per CDR3 protein. The data contain about 980,000 distinct CDR3 sequences, roughly 29% of them singletons. The sample was PBMCs, mostly from graft donor cells, taken 360 days after TCRalphabeta/CD19-depleted stem cell transplant. The receptors derive from a boy less than two years old who had a stem cell transplant for SCID, so the T cells may come from the graft donor. Both conserved end residues are part of each CDR3. D genes are given only for firm matches. Some rows have no size entry. The others give once, few or many, or a class for an expanded clone.

d_call | clone_size | j_call | v_call | cdr3_aa | cdr3_nt
NA | NA | TRBJ2-1 | TRBV19 | CASSSGQSWYDEQFF | TGTGCCAGTAGTTCAGGACAGTCTTGGTACGATGAGCAGTTCTTC
TRBD1 | few | TRBJ1-2 | TRBV5-1 | CASSPAGTGGGGYTF | TGCGCCAGCAGCCCGGCCGGGACAGGCGGTGGGGGCTACACCTTC
TRBD2 | few | TRBJ2-1 | TRBV12-3/TRBV12-4 | CASSRDGLEDEQFF | TGTGCCAGCAGCCGAGACGGACTAGAAGATGAGCAGTTCTTC
TRBD1 | NA | TRBJ2-1 | TRBV27 | CASSPPGGDLTYNEQFF | TGTGCCAGCAGTCCACCAGGGGGCGATCTAACCTACAATGAGCAGTTCTTC
NA | NA | TRBJ1-6 | TRBV13 | CASSFGEAGSPLHF | TGTGCCAGCAGCTTTGGGGAGGCGGGTTCACCCCTCCACTTT
NA | few | TRBJ1-1 | TRBV7-6 | CASSPGTPGNTEAFF | TGTGCCAGCAGCCCTGGGACACCCGGGAACACTGAAGCTTTCTTT
TRBD1 | NA | TRBJ1-1 | TRBV12-3/TRBV12-4 | CASSHRGPEGTEAFF | TGTGCCAGCAGCCACAGGGGGCCTGAGGGGACTGAAGCTTTCTTT
TRBD2 | NA | TRBJ2-2 | TRBV20-1 | CSARTSGGAEELFF | TGCAGTGCTAGAACTAGCGGGGGGGCCGAGGAGCTGTTTTTT
TRBD1 | NA | TRBJ2-3 | TRBV12-3/TRBV12-4 | CASSFQTGGITDTQYF | TGTGCCAGCAGTTTCCAGACAGGGGGAATCACAGATACGCAGTATTTT
TRBD2 | NA | TRBJ2-7 | TRBV29-1 | CSVEASGDYYEQYF | TGCAGCGTTGAGGCTAGCGGGGACTACTACGAGCAGTACTTC
NA | NA | TRBJ2-3 | TRBV27 | CASSSLAVTGTDTQYF | TGTGCCAGCAGTTCCCTAGCAGTAACCGGCACAGATACGCAGTATTTT
TRBD2 | NA | TRBJ2-5 | TRBV7-6 | CASSLEPLAGGAQYF | TGTGCCAGCAGCTTAGAGCCTCTAGCGGGGGGGGCCCAGTACTTC
TRBD2 | NA | TRBJ2-1 | TRBV7-3 | CASSSLGLATNEQFF | TGTGCCAGCAGCTCCTTGGGACTAGCGACGAATGAGCAGTTCTTC
NA | NA | TRBJ2-3 | TRBV7-8 | CASSLVDPPDTQYF | TGTGCCAGCAGCTTAGTGGACCCCCCAGATACGCAGTATTTT
TRBD2 | NA | TRBJ2-7 | TRBV10-3 | CAISLSGGSYEQYF | TGTGCCATCAGTCTTAGCGGGGGTTCCTACGAGCAGTACTTC
NA | few | TRBJ2-1 | TRBV6-5 | CASSYSARTPTPEQFF | TGTGCCAGCAGTTACTCGGCGCGAACTCCCACCCCCGAGCAGTTCTTC
TRBD1 | many | TRBJ2-2 | TRBV29-1 | CSVEDYGQGFTGELFF | TGCAGCGTTGAAGATTACGGACAGGGCTTCACCGGGGAGCTGTTTTTT
TRBD1 | few | TRBJ2-7 | TRBV3-1 | CASSPTGKEQYF | TGTGCCAGCAGCCCGACAGGGAAGGAGCAGTACTTC
NA | NA | TRBJ2-5 | TRBV2 | CASSESWGRLPQETQYF | TGTGCCAGCAGTGAGAGTTGGGGGAGACTGCCTCAAGAGACCCAGTACTTC
NA | NA | TRBJ2-5 | TRBV29-1 | CSANVNMVQETQYF | TGCAGCGCCAACGTAAACATGGTCCAAGAGACCCAGTACTTC
NA | once | TRBJ1-3 | TRBV6-5 | CASSSDATSGNTIYF | TGTGCCAGCAGTTCGGACGCTACCTCTGGAAACACCATATATTTT
NA | NA | TRBJ2-1 | TRBV29-1 | CSVWPIPGSGEQFF | TGCAGCGTTTGGCCTATCCCGGGGAGTGGTGAGCAGTTCTTC
NA | NA | TRBJ2-1 | TRBV29-1 | CSVGGVEHLLYNEQFF | TGCAGCGTTGGGGGGGTAGAGCATCTACTTTATAATGAGCAGTTCTTC
NA | NA | TRBJ2-2 | TRBV29-1 | CSAASGPNTGELFF | TGCAGCGCCGCATCCGGGCCAAACACCGGGGAGCTGTTTTTT
NA | NA | TRBJ2-1 | TRBV5-1 | CASSLVGGVDGEQFF | TGCGCCAGCAGCTTGGTGGGGGGCGTGGACGGTGAGCAGTTCTTC
NA | few | TRBJ2-3 | TRBV29-1 | CSVAPSGRTDTQYF | TGCAGCGTTGCTCCCAGCGGACGCACAGATACGCAGTATTTT
TRBD1 | few | TRBJ1-1 | TRBV28 | CASRKGRFGQGEAFF | TGTGCCAGCAGAAAGGGGAGATTTGGACAGGGTGAAGCTTTCTTT
TRBD2 | few | TRBJ2-1 | TRBV20-1 | CSARARLAEQFF | TGCAGTGCTAGAGCCCGACTAGCGGAGCAGTTCTTC
NA | NA | TRBJ1-6 | TRBV5-6 | CASSSVGISPLHF | TGTGCCAGCAGCTCCGTTGGAATTTCACCCCTCCACTTT
NA | few | TRBJ2-2 | TRBV7-8 | CASTSRYLTGELFF | TGTGCCAGCACATCTCGGTATTTGACCGGGGAGCTGTTTTTT
TRBD1 | NA | TRBJ2-2 | TRBV15 | CATSRRAYYRGTGELFF | TGTGCCACCAGCAGACGCGCCTACTACAGGGGCACCGGGGAGCTGTTTTTT
TRBD1 | NA | TRBJ2-7 | TRBV10-2 | CASSEDRVFSYEQYF | TGCGCCAGCAGTGAGGACAGGGTGTTTTCCTACGAGCAGTACTTC
NA | NA | TRBJ1-1 | TRBV20-1 | CSAGGGTEAFF | TGCAGTGCTGGGGGGGGGACTGAAGCTTTCTTT
TRBD1 | few | TRBJ2-7 | TRBV20-1 | CSARRRQGPQTQQYF | TGCAGTGCTAGGCGGAGACAGGGCCCCCAAACCCAGCAGTACTTC
TRBD1 | few | TRBJ2-3 | TRBV5-1 | CASSFWATGGGDTQYF | TGCGCCAGCAGCTTTTGGGCGACAGGGGGCGGGGATACGCAGTATTTT
TRBD2 | NA | TRBJ2-3 | TRBV29-1 | CSVGTSGGAGTDTQYF | TGCAGCGTTGGGACTAGCGGGGGGGCGGGAACAGATACGCAGTATTTT
NA | NA | TRBJ2-1 | TRBV5-1 | CASSFEGYNEHFF | TGCGCCAGCAGCTTTGAGGGTTACAATGAGCATTTCTTC
TRBD1 | few | TRBJ1-2 | TRBV6-1 | CASVLRQGYNYGYTF | TGTGCCAGCGTCCTTCGACAGGGATACAACTATGGCTACACCTTC
TRBD2 | few | TRBJ2-1 | TRBV4-3 | CASSQAPAGVHNEQFF | TGCGCCAGCAGCCAAGCCCCAGCGGGGGTTCACAATGAGCAGTTCTTC
TRBD1 | NA | TRBJ1-5 | TRBV12-3/TRBV12-4 | CASSPGTGGHSNQPQHF | TGTGCCAGCAGTCCCGGGACAGGGGGTCATAGCAATCAGCCCCAGCATTTT
TRBD2 | NA | TRBJ2-1 | TRBV7-2 | CASSLAGAAGGQNEQFF | TGTGCCAGCAGCTTAGCTGGGGCAGCGGGGGGGCAGAATGAGCAGTTCTTC
NA | NA | TRBJ2-1 | TRBV20-1 | CSALERTKGYNEQFF | TGCAGTGCTTTAGAAAGGACCAAAGGCTACAATGAGCAGTTCTTC
NA | few | TRBJ2-3 | TRBV4-2 | CASSASVREEDDTQYF | TGTGCCAGCAGCGCTTCGGTCAGGGAAGAGGACGATACGCAGTATTTT
NA | NA | TRBJ1-2 | TRBV29-1 | CSVDHGGNGYTF | TGCAGCGTTGATCATGGGGGAAATGGCTACACCTTC
NA | NA | TRBJ2-2 | TRBV7-2 | CASSAGLYTGELFF | TGTGCCAGCAGCGCAGGGTTGTACACCGGGGAGCTGTTTTTT
NA | NA | TRBJ2-3 | TRBV14 | CASSQFQRTDTQYF | TGTGCCAGCAGCCAATTCCAACGCACAGATACGCAGTATTTT
NA | few | TRBJ2-1 | TRBV12-3/TRBV12-4 | CASSFGRLSSYNEQFF | TGTGCCAGCAGTTTTGGGCGGCTTAGCTCCTACAATGAGCAGTTCTTC
TRBD2 | NA | TRBJ2-1 | TRBV7-8 | CASSLPRGGYNERFF | TGTGCCAGCAGCTTGCCCCGGGGGGGCTACAATGAGCGGTTCTTC
NA | many | TRBJ1-1 | TRBV7-8 | CASSLVSGNTEAFF | TGTGCCAGCAGCTTAGTGTCGGGGAACACTGAAGCTTTCTTT
NA | NA | TRBJ1-1 | TRBV6-1 | CASSLYATGTEAFF | TGTGCCAGCAGCCTATATGCAACCGGGACAGAAGCTTTCTTT
NA | few | TRBJ2-1 | TRBV9 | CASSVVVGEQFF | TGTGCCAGCAGCGTAGTGGTCGGTGAGCAGTTCTTC
TRBD2 | few | TRBJ2-1 | TRBV12-3/TRBV12-4 | CASSFSSGGAYNEQFF | TGTGCCAGCAGTTTCTCTAGCGGGGGGGCCTACAATGAGCAGTTCTTC